Included here is one TCR beta chain sequence, with context. Antigen unknown. The sample belongs to a study of T cell responses to AZD1222 COVID-19 vaccine. General observations from the study: The breadth and depth of Spike-specific TCRs increased once two AZD1222 doses had been given. Baseline seropositivity characterized only a handful of AZD1222 recipients.

Repertoires were generated with immunoSEQ multiplex PCR, while TCRdb's copy carries only in-frame clones and drops some. The table lists tens of thousands of clones, approximately 91% of them singletons, with 20% to 25% in the top ten. Sequenced here: peripheral blood, sampled on day 0 of AZD1222 vaccination. The clonotype comes from an adult in good health.

The CDR3 loop reads CASSKDRGSYEQYF. CDR3 coding DNA: TGTGCCAGCAGCAAAGACAGGGGTTCCTACGAGCAGTACTTC. The chain carries TRBV21-1 and TRBJ2-7; TRBD1, the table's D call, lacks a check against the DNA. TRBV21-1 is listed as a pseudogene. This CDR3 spans 14 amino acids.